The T cell receptor beta chain under discussion was sequenced for a study of shared clonotypes between healthy human individuals. In the study overall: For every donor, three CD4 naive, three CD4 memory, two CD8 naive and one CD8 memory plates were used.

Original processing notes: Junction-only sequences produced by ImmunoSEQ had no quality scores, so filtering differed. Clones were sequenced by immunoSEQ multiplex PCR, and TCRdb holds only the in-frame ones, with some missing. For V, J and clone size, that table is used; D and trimming come from the DNA. The sample lists a few million clones, around 93% occurring once. CD45RO-negative cells were positively selected for CCR7, leaving out terminally differentiated effector memory CD45RA+ cells. The V gene lost 2 bases and the J gene lost 5 bases, with 12 bases spanning the gap. The CDR3 runs 14 residues. Germline V gene lookup returns CDR1 MNHEY and CDR2 SMNVEV (reference sequence).

The chain has TRBV27 and TRBJ1-1, with D perhaps TRBD1 (6 bases). The clonotype was recovered from a man between 18 and 29 years old in good health. Some clones in this sample may be carry-over from other donors' samples. Sequenced material: naive CD8+ T cells from PBMCs. CDR3 nucleotide sequence: TGTGCCAGCAGTTTACGCGGGGGCAAAACTGAAGCTTTCTTT. Translating gives CASSLRGGKTEAFF.